Presented here are 17 T cell receptor beta chains from one specimen sequenced in a study of cytomegalovirus exposure and HLA in healthy donors (dated by TCRdb to 2016 to 2017). The library was prepared using the immunoSEQ multiplex PCR assay. The multiplex PCR relied on a mix of 60 forward primers for TCR Vbeta segments and 13 reverse primers for TCR Jbeta segments. As stored in TCRdb, this immuneACCESS dataset retains in-frame rearrangements with V and J assigned. A fraction of the clones does not appear; measured against another copy, unresolved V genes explain less than half of the discrepancy, and the remainder lacks a known reason. This sample comprises 95,000 or so clones, roughly 79% of them detected only once. 4.5% to 5% of the sample goes to the ten largest clones. Sequencing was carried out using PBMCs. These receptors came from a woman in her thirties or forties in good health and CMV-seronegative.

The chain uses TRBV21-1 and TRBJ2-7; the table names TRBD1, a call not compared with the DNA. TRBV21-1 is noted as a pseudogene. The CDR3 runs 14 residues. CDR3 protein: CASRRGGAYYEQYF. Written as DNA, the CDR3 is TGTGCCAGCAGGAGAGGGGGAGCTTACTACGAGCAGTACTTC.

The CDR3 reads CASSTPGQGVAGYTF. As DNA, the CDR3 is TGTGCCAGCAGCACCCCCGGACAGGGGGTGGCTGGCTACACCTTC. This chain connects TRBV13 to TRBJ1-2; TRBD1 matches at 10 bases. CDR3 length: 15 residues. After removal of 5 bases from V and 7 bases from J, the junction contained 10 bases not matched to a gene. From germline, CDR1 is PRHDT and CDR2 FYEKMQ (reference sequence).

This clone was counted between two and nine times. The genes are TRBV7-2 and TRBJ1-1; tentative D call: TRBD1 (5 bases). V was clipped by 3 bases and J by 6 bases, with 14 bases between them. The germline V gene has CDR1 SGHTA and CDR2 FQGNSA. The CDR3 has 14 amino acids. The CDR3 DNA sequence: TGTGCCAGCAGCTTTAGTCAGGGACTCGCTGAAGCTTTCTTT. Encoded protein: CASSFSQGLAEAFF.

This rearrangement joins TRBV6-5 to TRBJ2-7; D possibly corresponds to TRBD1 (5 bases). CDR1 is MNHEY, CDR2 SVGAGI, per germline. The ends were cut back, 0 bases at V and 2 bases at J, with 8 bases in the middle. The CDR3 runs 14 residues. The chain's CDR3 is CASSYSTGPYEQYF. DNA for the CDR3: TGTGCCAGCAGTTACTCCACAGGTCCCTACGAGCAGTACTTC.

This chain links TRBV7-2 with TRBJ1-1; tentative D call: TRBD1 (5 bases). Germline lookup yields CDR1 SGHTA and CDR2 FQGNSA. V was shortened by 5 bases and J by 2 bases, with 15 bases between the two germline ends. The CDR3 sequence is 15 residues long. The chain's CDR3 is CASSEDRNFNTEAFF. CDR3 in DNA: TGTGCCAGCAGCGAAGACAGAAACTTTAACACTGAAGCTTTCTTT.

The chain uses TRBV5-1 and TRBJ1-3; D remains ambiguous. This CDR3 region has 14 residues. Germline V lookup: CDR1 SGHRS, CDR2 YFSETQ. Between the trimmed V and J ends, which lost 0 bases and 3 bases, there was a span of 7 bases. CDR3: CASSLDGLGNTIYF. The CDR3 nucleotides are TGCGCCAGCAGCTTGGATGGACTTGGAAACACCATATATTTT.

The rearrangement links TRBV7-6 to TRBJ2-1; 9 bases agree with TRBD1. CDR3 length: 14 amino acids. V lost 5 bases to trimming and J lost 15 bases; unmatched junction nucleotides: 14. Germline CDR1 is SGHVS and CDR2 is FNYEAQ. CDR3 DNA sequence: TGTGCCAGCAGCAGCCGGGACAGGGAGCTCTCTTGGTTCTTC. This codes for CASSSRDRELSWFF.

The chain uses TRBV27 and TRBJ2-7; D is perhaps TRBD2 (5 bases). The V end was cut by 3 bases, the J end by 0 bases, with 12 bases between. The CDR3 loop spans 15 amino acids. Germline V lookup: CDR1 MNHEY, CDR2 SMNVEV (reference sequence). The CDR3 here is CASSFMGSLSYEQYF. For the CDR3, the DNA is TGTGCCAGCAGTTTCATGGGGAGTCTCTCCTACGAGCAGTACTTC.

The V gene is TRBV2, the J gene TRBJ1-1, with D possibly being TRBD1 (5 bases). The V gene's germline CDR1 is SNHLY and CDR2 FYNNEI. V was trimmed by 7 bases and J by 0 bases, leaving 12 bases between them. The CDR3 is made up of 14 amino acids. This chain's CDR3 is CASTEGQLNTEAFF. As DNA, the CDR3 is TGTGCCAGCACGGAAGGACAACTGAACACTGAAGCTTTCTTT. Looking up the rest from reference TRBV2 and TRBJ1-1 gives the full variable domain: EPEVTQTPSHQVTQMGQEVILRCVPISNHLYFYWYRQILGQKVEFLVSFYNNEISEKSEIFDDQFSVERPDGSNFTLKIRSTKLEDSAMYFCASTEGQLNTEAFFGQGTRLTVV.

This chain joins TRBV7-6 and TRBJ2-7, with D unresolved. The CDR3 loop spans 15 amino acids. The V and J ends lost 4 bases and 0 bases respectively, with 13 bases between them. Germline CDR1 is SGHVS and CDR2 is FNYEAQ. CDR3 sequence: CASSSRTELSYEQYF. The CDR3 DNA sequence: TGTGCCAGCAGCTCCCGAACAGAACTCTCCTACGAGCAGTACTTC.

The chain uses TRBV13 and TRBJ1-6, with 7 bases identical to TRBD1. Germline CDR1 reads PRHDT; CDR2 reads FYEKMQ (reference sequence). The CDR3 runs to 16 residues. V shed 1 base and J 7 bases; nucleotides not matched to a gene: 7. CDR3 in amino acids: CASSLATGRGNSPLHF. In nucleotides, the CDR3 is TGTGCCAGCAGCTTAGCAACGGGCAGGGGGAATTCACCCCTCCACTTT.

The CDR3 region has the DNA TGTGCCAGTAGCCCGACTGGGACAGGGAATCAGCCCCAGCATTTT. Protein sequence: CASSPTGTGNQPQHF. V gene TRBV19 combines with J gene TRBJ1-5; 9 nucleotides match TRBD1. The CDR3 is made up of 15 amino acids. Germline assignment: CDR1 LNHDA and CDR2 SQIVND (reference sequence). The V and J ends lost 6 bases and 4 bases, in that order; junction bases with no gene match: 7. The variable domain in full, with the rest retrieved from reference TRBV19 and TRBJ1-5, is DGGITQSPKYLFRKEGQNVTLSCEQNLNHDAMYWYRQDPGQGLRLIYYSQIVNDFQKGDIAEGYSVSREKKESFPLTVTSAQKNPTAFYLCASSPTGTGNQPQHFGDGTRLSIL.

The chain joins TRBV30 to TRBJ1-4, with unresolved D. CDR1 GTSNPN and CDR2 SVGIG come from the germline V gene (reference sequence). Deletions cut 0 bases from V and 7 bases from J, with 6 bases between. CDR3 size: 12 residues. The CDR3: CAWSVNIEKLFF. CDR3 DNA: TGTGCCTGGAGTGTAAACATTGAAAAACTGTTTTTT.

This clone was detected only a few times. The chain joins TRBV29-1 to TRBJ1-1; D is unresolved. The V end was cut by 3 bases, the J end by 0 bases, with 11 bases between. The V gene's germline CDR1 is SQVTM and CDR2 ANQGSEA. The CDR3 is 14 residues long. CDR3 nucleotides: TGCAGCGTTGAGTATGGCAGGTTGAACACTGAAGCTTTCTTT. This codes for CSVEYGRLNTEAFF.

CDR3 in DNA: TGTGCCAGCAGTTACGGATCGGGACAGTCTGGAAACACCATATATTTT. It is translated as CASSYGSGQSGNTIYF. This chain links TRBV25-1 with TRBJ1-3; 7 bases line up with TRBD1. CDR1 is MGHDK, CDR2 SYGVNS, per germline. The V gene end was trimmed by 5 bases and the J gene end by 1 base; junction bases not matched to a gene: 8. The CDR3 is made up of 16 amino acids.

In this sample, this clone turned up a few times. The V call is TRBV5-6, the J call TRBJ1-1; a possible D gene is TRBD1 (5 bases). Germline values: CDR1 SGHDT, CDR2 YYEEEE. CDR3 length equals 14 residues. Trimming took 3 bases from V and 6 from J, leaving 15 bases between them. The CDR3 sequence: CASSSGGRGSEAFF. In DNA, the CDR3 is TGTGCCAGCAGCTCCGGGGGTCGTGGTTCTGAAGCTTTCTTT.

J is TRBJ1-2 and V is TRBV10-3; 10 bases fit TRBD1. Germline V gene lookup returns CDR1 ENHRY and CDR2 SYGVKD. Trimming took 2 bases from V and 3 from J; bases not matched to a gene: 18. This CDR3 region has 20 residues. The CDR3 sequence: CAISEAPGQGRGGNYYGYTF. Written as DNA, the CDR3 is TGTGCCATCAGTGAGGCTCCGGGACAGGGGAGAGGGGGTAACTACTATGGCTACACCTTC.